The rows below give T cell receptor beta chains drawn from one sample of a study of CD8+CD57+ T cells in acquired aplastic anemia. Each CDR3 protein gets one entry after TCRdb re-called the reads with MiXCR. The data contain hundreds of thousands of distinct CDR3 sequences, approximately 45% of them singletons. The sequencing input was sorted CD4+, CD8+, or CD8+CD57+ T cells (not recorded which) from PBMCs. The receptors here all came from a human donor with aplastic anemia. CDR3s include the opening cysteine and the closing phenylalanine or tryptophan. The D gene is left open where the match is weak. Rows give clone size only sometimes, using once, few, many, or a class for an expanded clone.

v_gene: TRBV19
abundance: NA
j_gene: TRBJ1-2
d_gene: NA
CDR3nt: TGTGCCAGTAGTATAACACAGAACTATGGCTACACCTTC
CDR3aa: CASSITQNYGYTF

v_gene: TRBV4-3
abundance: NA
j_gene: TRBJ2-1
d_gene: TRBD1
CDR3nt: TGCGCCAGCAGCCCGTGGACAGGGTCCCACAATGAGCAGTTCTTC
CDR3aa: CASSPWTGSHNEQFF

v_gene: TRBV7-2
abundance: NA
j_gene: TRBJ2-5
d_gene: NA
CDR3nt: TGTGCCAGCAGCTTATATGGTGGGCTTTTGGAGACCCAGTACTTC
CDR3aa: CASSLYGGLLETQYF

v_gene: TRBV20-1
abundance: NA
j_gene: TRBJ1-2
d_gene: NA
CDR3nt: TGCAGTGCTGTCGACAGAAACACCTTC
CDR3aa: CSAVDRNTF

v_gene: TRBV7-2
abundance: NA
j_gene: TRBJ2-6
d_gene: NA
CDR3nt: TGTGCCAGCAGCTTAACACATGGGGCCAACGTCCTGACTTTC
CDR3aa: CASSLTHGANVLTF

v_gene: TRBV29-1
abundance: NA
j_gene: TRBJ1-1
d_gene: TRBD1
CDR3nt: TGCAGCGCCCATGAAGGGGGCGATGAAGCTTTCTTT
CDR3aa: CSAHEGGDEAFF

v_gene: TRBV25-1
abundance: NA
j_gene: TRBJ2-1
d_gene: TRBD2
CDR3nt: TGTGCCAGCAGTAGCGGGAGGAGGTCCTACAATGAGCAGTTCTTC
CDR3aa: CASSSGRRSYNEQFF

v_gene: TRBV7-2
abundance: NA
j_gene: TRBJ2-1
d_gene: TRBD2
CDR3nt: TGTGCCAGCAGCTTAGGGCTAGCGGGAGGGAACAATGAGCAGTTCTTC
CDR3aa: CASSLGLAGGNNEQFF

v_gene: TRBV20-1
abundance: NA
j_gene: TRBJ1-2
d_gene: TRBD1
CDR3nt: TGCAGTGCTCTACAGGGGGCTGGCTACACCTTC
CDR3aa: CSALQGAGYTF

v_gene: TRBV5-1
abundance: few
j_gene: TRBJ1-1
d_gene: TRBD1
CDR3nt: TGCGCCAGTAAGACAGGGGGGAGTACTGAAGCTTTCTTT
CDR3aa: CASKTGGSTEAFF

v_gene: TRBV12-3/TRBV12-4
abundance: many
j_gene: TRBJ1-6
d_gene: NA
CDR3nt: TGTGCCAGCAGTTTAGTACGGTATAATTCACCCCTCCACTTT
CDR3aa: CASSLVRYNSPLHF

v_gene: TRBV2
abundance: NA
j_gene: TRBJ1-2
d_gene: TRBD1
CDR3nt: TGTGCCAGCAGGGTCCCTCGGGACAGGGGAGGTGGCTACACCTTC
CDR3aa: CASRVPRDRGGGYTF

v_gene: TRBV7-3
abundance: once
j_gene: TRBJ1-6
d_gene: NA
CDR3nt: TGTGCCAGCAGGTCCTTGACGGGGATCTCCTATAATTCACCCCTCCACTTT
CDR3aa: CASRSLTGISYNSPLHF

v_gene: TRBV28
abundance: NA
j_gene: TRBJ1-5
d_gene: TRBD1
CDR3nt: TGTGCCAGCAGATGGGACAGGGAGGAGAATCAGCCCCAGCATTTT
CDR3aa: CASRWDREENQPQHF

v_gene: TRBV15
abundance: once
j_gene: TRBJ1-4
d_gene: NA
CDR3nt: TGTGCCACCAGCAGAGGACGGGCTAATGAAAAACTGTTTTTT
CDR3aa: CATSRGRANEKLFF

v_gene: TRBV7-3
abundance: NA
j_gene: TRBJ1-6
d_gene: NA
CDR3nt: TGTGCCAGCAGCCGAAACGAGGGTCTTGATTCACCCCTCCACTTT
CDR3aa: CASSRNEGLDSPLHF

v_gene: TRBV28
abundance: NA
j_gene: TRBJ2-1
d_gene: TRBD2
CDR3nt: TGTGCCAGCACTAGCGGGTACAATGAGCAGTTCTTC
CDR3aa: CASTSGYNEQFF

v_gene: TRBV5-1
abundance: many
j_gene: TRBJ2-1
d_gene: NA
CDR3nt: TGCGCCAGCAGCTTGGATACGAGGGTTTTTGGGGATGAGCAGTTCTTC
CDR3aa: CASSLDTRVFGDEQFF

v_gene: TRBV10-2
abundance: once
j_gene: TRBJ2-7
d_gene: TRBD1
CDR3nt: TGCGCCAGCAGTGCGGGACAGCTCTACGAGCAGTACTTC
CDR3aa: CASSAGQLYEQYF

v_gene: TRBV5-1
abundance: many
j_gene: TRBJ2-7
d_gene: NA
CDR3nt: TGCGCCAGCAGGCTTAACTCCTACGAGCAGTACTTC
CDR3aa: CASRLNSYEQYF

v_gene: TRBV5-1
abundance: NA
j_gene: TRBJ2-7
d_gene: TRBD2
CDR3nt: TGCGCCAGCAGTGATCACTACGGGGGGAGCTCCTACGAGCAGTACTTC
CDR3aa: CASSDHYGGSSYEQYF

v_gene: TRBV4-2
abundance: many
j_gene: TRBJ1-5
d_gene: NA
CDR3nt: TGTGCCAGCAGCCAAGATTTCCGGGACACACCCAATCAGCCCCAGCATTTT
CDR3aa: CASSQDFRDTPNQPQHF

v_gene: TRBV18
abundance: few
j_gene: TRBJ2-7
d_gene: TRBD1
CDR3nt: TGTGCCAGCTCACTGGGACAGGGGAGGTACGAGCAGTACTTC
CDR3aa: CASSLGQGRYEQYF

v_gene: TRBV25-1
abundance: NA
j_gene: TRBJ1-2
d_gene: NA
CDR3nt: TGTGCCAGCAGTGAAGGGAGCCCCTCGGGCTACACCTTC
CDR3aa: CASSEGSPSGYTF

v_gene: TRBV7-9
abundance: once
j_gene: TRBJ1-1
d_gene: NA
CDR3nt: TGTGCCAGCAGCGGTATCATGAGCACTGAGGCTTTCTTT
CDR3aa: CASSGIMSTEAFF

v_gene: TRBV28
abundance: once
j_gene: TRBJ1-2
d_gene: NA
CDR3nt: TGTGCCAGCACGATTGGGGAGAACTATGGCTACACCTTC
CDR3aa: CASTIGENYGYTF

v_gene: TRBV29-1
abundance: many
j_gene: TRBJ2-1
d_gene: NA
CDR3nt: TGCAGCCTGGATAACTACAATGAGCAGTTCTTC
CDR3aa: CSLDNYNEQFF

v_gene: TRBV20-1
abundance: NA
j_gene: TRBJ2-7
d_gene: NA
CDR3nt: TGCAGTGCTAGTAGTGACCAAATCTACGAGCAGTACTTC
CDR3aa: CSASSDQIYEQYF

v_gene: TRBV7-8
abundance: NA
j_gene: TRBJ2-5
d_gene: TRBD1
CDR3nt: TGTGCCAGCAGCTTAGAGTTCGGGGGACAGGGATTCGAGACCCAGTACTTC
CDR3aa: CASSLEFGGQGFETQYF

v_gene: TRBV25-1
abundance: NA
j_gene: TRBJ2-1
d_gene: NA
CDR3nt: TGTGCCAGCAGTCTCTTCCCGATAGGGCTAGCCCTCGAGAATGAGCAGTTCTTC
CDR3aa: CASSLFPIGLALENEQFF

v_gene: TRBV2
abundance: NA
j_gene: TRBJ1-1
d_gene: NA
CDR3nt: TGTGCCAGCAGTGAAGGGGGGGACACTGAAGCTTTCTTT
CDR3aa: CASSEGGDTEAFF

v_gene: TRBV25-1
abundance: many
j_gene: TRBJ2-1
d_gene: TRBD2
CDR3nt: TGTGCCAGCAGTGCGGGACTAGTAAATAGTGAGCAGTTCTTC
CDR3aa: CASSAGLVNSEQFF

v_gene: TRBV5-6
abundance: NA
j_gene: TRBJ2-7
d_gene: NA
CDR3nt: TGTGCCAGCACAGGATTAGCAGGCGAGCAGTACTTC
CDR3aa: CASTGLAGEQYF

v_gene: TRBV11-2
abundance: many
j_gene: TRBJ2-7
d_gene: NA
CDR3nt: TGTGCCAGCAGCGCCGATAGGGGGACGGAGTACGAGCAGTACTTC
CDR3aa: CASSADRGTEYEQYF

v_gene: TRBV4-2
abundance: NA
j_gene: TRBJ1-1
d_gene: TRBD1
CDR3nt: TGTGCCAGCAGCCCACTGATTCTACAGGGGCGGGGGGACACTGAAGCTTTCTTT
CDR3aa: CASSPLILQGRGDTEAFF

v_gene: TRBV19
abundance: NA
j_gene: TRBJ1-6
d_gene: NA
CDR3nt: TGTGCCAGTACCCTTTCGGGAGCCGAAAAAATTGATTCACCCCTCCACTTT
CDR3aa: CASTLSGAEKIDSPLHF

v_gene: TRBV9
abundance: NA
j_gene: TRBJ1-3
d_gene: NA
CDR3nt: TGTGCCAGCAGCCCTTCGCAGGGCCGAAACACCATATATTTT
CDR3aa: CASSPSQGRNTIYF

v_gene: TRBV10-3
abundance: NA
j_gene: TRBJ2-1
d_gene: TRBD2
CDR3nt: TGTGCCATCAGTGAGGCCTGTACGGCGGGACTATACTTCAATGAGCAGTTCTTC
CDR3aa: CAISEACTAGLYFNEQFF

v_gene: TRBV14
abundance: many
j_gene: TRBJ2-7
d_gene: TRBD2
CDR3nt: TGTGCCAGCAGCAGCGGGGGGCGCCCCCACGAGCAGTACTTC
CDR3aa: CASSSGGRPHEQYF

v_gene: TRBV6-5
abundance: many
j_gene: TRBJ2-1
d_gene: TRBD2
CDR3nt: TGTGCCAGCAGTTACTCTAGCGGGAGGGGGTCCTACAATGAGCAGTTCTTC
CDR3aa: CASSYSSGRGSYNEQFF

v_gene: TRBV10-3
abundance: few
j_gene: TRBJ2-7
d_gene: NA
CDR3nt: TGTGCCATCAGTGTGGGGACTCTGTCCTACGAGCAGTACTTC
CDR3aa: CAISVGTLSYEQYF

v_gene: TRBV2
abundance: NA
j_gene: TRBJ1-1
d_gene: NA
CDR3nt: TGTGCTAGGCAGGGGCATCGGGACACTGAAGCTTTCTTT
CDR3aa: CARQGHRDTEAFF

v_gene: TRBV7-9
abundance: NA
j_gene: TRBJ1-1
d_gene: NA
CDR3nt: TGTGCCAGCAGCTTTGGAGGGGCGGGTGAAGCTTTCTTT
CDR3aa: CASSFGGAGEAFF

v_gene: TRBV29-1
abundance: many
j_gene: TRBJ2-3
d_gene: TRBD2
CDR3nt: TGCAGCGTTGAAGGGGCGGGGGGCGGTCCAGATACGCAGTATTTT
CDR3aa: CSVEGAGGGPDTQYF

v_gene: TRBV28
abundance: few
j_gene: TRBJ2-7
d_gene: NA
CDR3nt: TGTGCCAGCAGTTCGATACAAGACATCTCCGAGCAGTACTTC
CDR3aa: CASSSIQDISEQYF

v_gene: TRBV7-9
abundance: many
j_gene: TRBJ1-1
d_gene: TRBD1
CDR3nt: TGTGCCAGCAGCGGACACAGGGGAGAGGGCCACCCTGAAGCTTTCTTT
CDR3aa: CASSGHRGEGHPEAFF

v_gene: TRBV2
abundance: many
j_gene: TRBJ2-7
d_gene: TRBD1
CDR3nt: TGTGCCAGCAGGGACCGGGGAGAACAGGGGTTCTCCTACGAGCAGTACTTC
CDR3aa: CASRDRGEQGFSYEQYF

v_gene: TRBV7-8
abundance: NA
j_gene: TRBJ1-4
d_gene: TRBD1
CDR3nt: TGTGCCAGCAGCCTCTACCGGGACAGTGGGGCATGGGAAAAACTGTTTTTT
CDR3aa: CASSLYRDSGAWEKLFF

v_gene: TRBV7-9
abundance: many
j_gene: TRBJ1-1
d_gene: NA
CDR3nt: TGTGCCAGCAGCAAAGGGACACTAGCTTTCTTT
CDR3aa: CASSKGTLAFF

v_gene: TRBV5-8
abundance: many
j_gene: TRBJ1-1
d_gene: NA
CDR3nt: TGTGCCAGCAGCTTGGTGGGTATTGGCACTGAAGCTTTCTTT
CDR3aa: CASSLVGIGTEAFF

v_gene: TRBV7-8
abundance: many
j_gene: TRBJ2-7
d_gene: NA
CDR3nt: TGTGCCAGCAGCTTACGGGAGAGCACCTACGAGCAGTACTTC
CDR3aa: CASSLRESTYEQYF

v_gene: TRBV27
abundance: NA
j_gene: TRBJ2-1
d_gene: NA
CDR3nt: TGTGCCAGCAGTTCCTTCCCGCGGTCCCGGAATGAGCAGTTCTTC
CDR3aa: CASSSFPRSRNEQFF

v_gene: TRBV20-1
abundance: once
j_gene: TRBJ2-7
d_gene: NA
CDR3nt: TGCAGTGCTAGAACAGGAGGATACGAGCAGTACTTC
CDR3aa: CSARTGGYEQYF

v_gene: TRBV30
abundance: many
j_gene: TRBJ1-1
d_gene: NA
CDR3nt: TGTGCCTGGAGTGTCGGGCAGAACACTGAAGCTTTCTTT
CDR3aa: CAWSVGQNTEAFF

v_gene: TRBV24-1
abundance: NA
j_gene: TRBJ2-1
d_gene: TRBD2
CDR3nt: TGTGCCACCAGAGAGCGGGAGTTC
CDR3aa: CATREREF

v_gene: TRBV19
abundance: NA
j_gene: TRBJ1-6
d_gene: NA
CDR3nt: TGTGCCAGTAGTATGCCAAGGGGGTATTTAGATTCACCCCTCCACTTT
CDR3aa: CASSMPRGYLDSPLHF

v_gene: TRBV28
abundance: NA
j_gene: TRBJ1-1
d_gene: NA
CDR3nt: TGTGCCAGCACCGGGCCTACCGGGGGACACGAAGCTTTCTTT
CDR3aa: CASTGPTGGHEAFF

v_gene: TRBV20-1
abundance: many
j_gene: TRBJ2-7
d_gene: TRBD1
CDR3nt: TGCAGTGCTAGAAATCCGGACAGGACGCGGTACGAGCAGTACTTC
CDR3aa: CSARNPDRTRYEQYF

v_gene: TRBV20-1
abundance: NA
j_gene: TRBJ1-2
d_gene: TRBD1
CDR3nt: TGCAGTGTTAGGCCGACAGGGGGCCTCAACTATGGCTACACCTTC
CDR3aa: CSVRPTGGLNYGYTF

v_gene: TRBV19
abundance: many
j_gene: TRBJ2-7
d_gene: TRBD1
CDR3nt: TGTGCCAGTAGTACGGACAGGGGTCATAACGAGCAGTACTTC
CDR3aa: CASSTDRGHNEQYF